This passage covers 5 T cell receptor beta chains from one sample sequenced in a study. TCRdb re-derived calls from the RT-PCR reads in MiXCR, one entry per CDR3 protein. The table has more than 550,000 distinct CDR3 sequences, 12% to 15% seen once. The sample comprised memory CD4+ T cells from blood. The receptors were gathered from a female donor in good health, serving as a healthy control.

This clonotype was counted at least ten times. The genes are TRBV7-8 and TRBJ2-3; D tentatively reads TRBD1 or TRBD2 (6 bases each). Trimming left V 4 bases short and J 4 bases short, with 15 bases between. Germline V CDR1 and CDR2: SGHVS, FQNEAQ. The length of the CDR3 is 15 residues. CDR3: CASSSRLGGADTQYF. CDR3 in DNA: TGTGCCAGCAGCTCGCGACTAGGGGGAGCAGATACGCAGTATTTT.

This clonotype was detected many times. CDR3 coding DNA: TGTGCCAGCTCCCGACAGGGGGGAGATACGCAGTATTTT. It is translated as CASSRQGGDTQYF. V usage is TRBV7-9 and J usage is TRBJ2-3; 9 nucleotides agree with TRBD1. The V gene end was trimmed by 8 bases and the J gene end by 5 bases; junction bases not matched to a gene: 5. Per germline, CDR1 SEHNR and CDR2 FQNEAQ (reference sequence). This CDR3 has 13 residues. Supplemented by reference TRBV7-9 and TRBJ2-3, the full variable domain reads DTGVSQNPRHKITKRGQNVTFRCDPISEHNRLYWYRQTLGQGPEFLTYFQNEAQLEKSRLLSDRFSAERPKGSFSTLEIQRTEQGDSAMYLCASSRQGGDTQYFGPGTRLTVL.

Of note for this clonotype: This may come from a read error, since a much larger clone is one base off. The chain joins TRBV10-3 to TRBJ2-1; 10 bases fit TRBD2. Germline-derived CDR1 and CDR2 are ENHRY and SYGVKD. This CDR3 is built from 14 residues. The CDR3 is CAISDPLAGAEQLF. The CDR3 bases are TGTGCCATCAGTGACCCTCTAGCGGGGGCCGAGCAGTTATTC.

The V and J genes are TRBV5-1 and TRBJ2-5, with D tentatively TRBD2 (5 bases). There are 15 residues in the CDR3. Germline V gene data show CDR1 as SGHRS and CDR2 as YFSETQ. V was trimmed by 0 bases and J by 6 bases, leaving 15 bases between them. DNA of the CDR3: TGCGCCAGCAGCTTGGGGACTGCCGGGCTACAGACCCAGTACTTC. The encoded protein is CASSLGTAGLQTQYF.

This clonotype has a handful of counts. This chain uses TRBV11-2 with TRBJ2-7, with 10 bases identical to TRBD1. CDR1 and CDR2 (germline): SGHAT, FQNNGV. This CDR3 region has 13 residues. The V segment lost 8 bases and the J segment 3 bases; nucleotides outside the gene matches: 4. The CDR3 reads CASRGQGDYEQYF. The CDR3 region has the DNA TGTGCCAGCCGTGGACAGGGGGACTACGAGCAGTACTTC.